This is a list of T cell receptor beta chains from one sample in a study of T cell repertoires in cytomegalovirus infection. Each CDR3 protein gets one entry after TCRdb re-called the reads with MiXCR. Of about 490,000 distinct CDR3 sequences listed, 16% were seen once; the top ten hold more than 20%. The sample consisted of CD8+ T cells from PBMCs. The receptors here all came from a human donor in good health (CMV status not recorded). Some clones in this sample may be carry-over from other donors' samples. Each CDR3 is given with its conserved first and last residue. A D gene is named only where the DNA matches it firmly. Part of the rows lack a size; the others show once, few, many or a class for expanded clones.

v_gene	len	j_gene	abundance	d_gene	CDR3nt	CDR3aa
TRBV27	16	TRBJ1-5	.	TRBD1	TGTGCCAGCAGACCGCTAGGACAGGGGGCCCATCAGCCCCAGCATTTT	CASRPLGQGAHQPQHF
TRBV7-9	16	TRBJ2-4	many	TRBD1	TGTGCCAGCAGCTCACAGGGGGCTCTAGCCAAAAACATTCAGTACTTC	CASSSQGALAKNIQYF
TRBV19	13	TRBJ2-7	few	.	TGTGCCAGTAGTTCCGTCTACTCCTACGAGCAGTACTTC	CASSSVYSYEQYF
TRBV4-1	17	TRBJ1-2	.	TRBD1	TGCACCAGCAGCCAAGCGACAGGGGGGATTGCTAACTATGGCTACACCTTC	CTSSQATGGIANYGYTF
TRBV7-9	14	TRBJ2-7	many	TRBD1	TGTGCCAGCAGCACTACAGGGGGCGACTACGAGCAGTACTTC	CASSTTGGDYEQYF
TRBV4-1	15	TRBJ1-1	.	TRBD1	TGCGCCAGCAGCACCCGGACAGGGGGCGCGGGTGAAGCTTTCTTT	CASSTRTGGAGEAFF
TRBV15	17	TRBJ2-7	many	TRBD2	TGTGCCACCAGCAGGGGAGGTCGAAGCGGGGCTTACTACGAGCAGTACTTC	CATSRGGRSGAYYEQYF
TRBV6-1	15	TRBJ2-2	many	.	TGTGCCAGCAGTGGGGACCGGGTACGAACCGGGGAGCTGTTTTTT	CASSGDRVRTGELFF
TRBV7-6	19	TRBJ1-1	many	TRBD1	TGTGCCAGCAGCGTCGCCGCCGAGACAGGGACAAGAAGGGACACTGAAGCTTTCTTT	CASSVAAETGTRRDTEAFF
TRBV3-1	17	TRBJ1-3	.	TRBD1	TGTGCCAGCAGCCATGTAGAGGACGGACAGGGAGGAAACACCATATATTTT	CASSHVEDGQGGNTIYF
TRBV7-6	16	TRBJ1-2	many	.	TGTGCCAGCAGCTTATCCGCGGTGGAGGGCGAGATTGGCTACACCTTC	CASSLSAVEGEIGYTF
TRBV7-2	12	TRBJ2-1	.	.	TGTGCCAGCAGCTTTAGGTCACTTTGGCCGTTCTTC	CASSFRSLWPFF
TRBV2	16	TRBJ1-5	many	.	TGTGCCAGCAGTGAAAGTGGCAGTTATAGCAATCAGCCCCAGCATTTT	CASSESGSYSNQPQHF
TRBV6-6	12	TRBJ2-4	many	.	TGTGCCAGCTCGGGAATGGAAAACATTCAGTACTTC	CASSGMENIQYF
TRBV27	16	TRBJ1-3	.	.	TGTGCCAGCAGTTTATCCTTTGGGGGTCCTGGAAACACCATATATTTT	CASSLSFGGPGNTIYF
TRBV20-1	17	TRBJ1-1	.	TRBD1	TGCAGTGCTCCCATCGACAGGGGCGGGAGGTTCGGGGCTGAAGCTTTCTTT	CSAPIDRGGRFGAEAFF
TRBV6-5	15	TRBJ1-1	few	.	TGTGCCAGCAGTTACTCTACAGGCATGAACACTGAAGCTTTCTTT	CASSYSTGMNTEAFF
TRBV4-2	14	TRBJ2-3	few	.	TGTGCCAGCAGTGACCCCACCTCCGCAGATACGCAGTATTTT	CASSDPTSADTQYF
TRBV2	15	TRBJ2-7	.	TRBD2	TGTGCCAGCAGTGAATGGATAGGGACTAACTACGAGCAGTACTTC	CASSEWIGTNYEQYF
TRBV6-4	13	TRBJ1-6	many	.	TGTGCCAGCAGTGACTCAGGGAATTCACCCCTCCACTTT	CASSDSGNSPLHF
TRBV7-4	10	TRBJ1-1	.	.	TGTGCCAGCCGTCAGGGCCAAGCTTTCTTT	CASRQGQAFF
TRBV28	13	TRBJ2-7	many	.	TGTGCCAGCAGTTTCCCGGAAGGGTCCGAGCAGTACTTC	CASSFPEGSEQYF
TRBV9	14	TRBJ2-1	.	TRBD1	TGTGCCAGCAGCGCCGGGGACAGGGACTATGAGCAGTTCTTC	CASSAGDRDYEQFF
TRBV11-2	14	TRBJ1-6	few	TRBD1	TGTGCCAGCAGCCCCTTGGACAGGGCCTCACCCCTCCACTTT	CASSPLDRASPLHF
TRBV7-8	17	TRBJ2-4	many	TRBD1	TGTGCCAGCAGCTTAGTCAGGGGACAGAAGTCCAAAAACATTCAGTACTTC	CASSLVRGQKSKNIQYF
TRBV10-3	16	TRBJ2-5	few	TRBD2	TGTGCCATCAGCCCAACTAGCGGGAGGGCTGAAGAGACCCAGTACTTC	CAISPTSGRAEETQYF
TRBV12-3/TRBV12-4	15	TRBJ2-1	many	.	TGTGCCAGCAGTGACCTCGATTACAACTACAATGAGCAGTTCTTC	CASSDLDYNYNEQFF
TRBV12-3/TRBV12-4	17	TRBJ1-6	many	.	TGTGCCAGCAGTTTAGGGACTGGGACAACCTGGGATTCACCCCTCCACTTT	CASSLGTGTTWDSPLHF
TRBV11-2	16	TRBJ2-3	many	.	TGTGCCAGCAGCTTAGGGCTCCGGCTCCGCACAGATACGCAGTATTTT	CASSLGLRLRTDTQYF
TRBV14	15	TRBJ1-6	many	.	TGTGCCAGCAGCCAAGATATAGGGGTGCGGTCACCCCTCCACTTT	CASSQDIGVRSPLHF
TRBV27	14	TRBJ1-5	once	TRBD1	TGTGCCAGTAGGACAGGGCTTAGCAATCAGCCCCAGCATTTT	CASRTGLSNQPQHF
TRBV7-9	16	TRBJ2-1	.	TRBD2	TGTGCCAGCAGCTCCCCGGGACTAGCGGGAGATCATGAGCAGTTCTTC	CASSSPGLAGDHEQFF
TRBV2	14	TRBJ1-1	.	TRBD1	TGTGCCAGCATGGAGGGGGACAGGAACACTGAAGCTTTCTTT	CASMEGDRNTEAFF
TRBV2	12	TRBJ2-1	.	.	TGTGCCAGCAGTGTACTATACAATGAGCAGTTCTTC	CASSVLYNEQFF
TRBV7-9	13	TRBJ2-7	many	.	TGTGCCAGCAGCTTAGTCGACGGATACGAGCAGTACTTC	CASSLVDGYEQYF
TRBV2	14	TRBJ1-1	few	.	TGTGCCAGCCAAGTAGACAGTCTGAACACTGAAGCTTTCTTT	CASQVDSLNTEAFF
TRBV6-5	16	TRBJ2-7	many	TRBD1	TGTGCCAGCAGTTACTGGACAGGGCCCGCGGCCTACGAGCAGTACTTC	CASSYWTGPAAYEQYF
TRBV29-1	13	TRBJ2-7	few	TRBD1	TGCAGCGTTGAGGTGGGACAGGGGTACGAGCAGTACTTC	CSVEVGQGYEQYF
TRBV20-1	13	TRBJ1-1	few	TRBD1	TGCAGTGCTAGAGAATCAGGGGGTACTGAAGCTTTCTTT	CSARESGGTEAFF
TRBV6-1	15	TRBJ2-3	few	TRBD1	TGTGCCAGCAGTGAGCCGGGACAGGGACCAGATACGCAGTATTTT	CASSEPGQGPDTQYF
TRBV9	15	TRBJ2-1	.	TRBD1	TGTGCCAGCAGCGGAGCCGGGACAGGGATTCAGGAGCAGTTCTTC	CASSGAGTGIQEQFF
TRBV28	14	TRBJ2-7	.	.	TGTGCCAGCAGCAGGTCCTCCCTCTCCTACGAGCAGTACTTC	CASSRSSLSYEQYF
TRBV18	16	TRBJ2-1	few	TRBD2	TGTGCCAGCTCACCCGTTCTAGCGGGAGAAGGCAATGAGCAGTTCTTC	CASSPVLAGEGNEQFF
TRBV15	15	TRBJ1-5	few	TRBD1	TGTGCCACCAGCAGAGTGGGGACAGGGAATCAGCCCCAGCATTTT	CATSRVGTGNQPQHF